This T cell receptor beta chain derives from a study of cytomegalovirus exposure and HLA in healthy donors. These donors counted as nominally healthy when sampled, but unrecorded immune exposures were likely. CDR3 length: 15 amino acids. CDR1 and CDR2 (germline): SQVTM, ANQGSEA. J gave up 2 bases and V 3 bases, and 6 bases lay outside the gene matches. Vbeta (60) and Jbeta (13) primers were used in the PCR. TCRdb's copy holds only in-frame clones and misses some; the assay was immunoSEQ multiplex PCR. The sample includes 100,000 to 120,000 clones, approximately 69% of them seen just once. The sequence derives from a woman aged 40 to 55 in good health and CMV-seropositive. The chain employs TRBV29-1 and TRBJ2-1; 8 bases are shared with TRBD2. Specimen: PBMCs. The CDR3 protein is CSVDGGGPAYNEQFF. The CDR3 DNA sequence: TGCAGCGTTGATGGCGGGGGGCCGGCCTACAATGAGCAGTTCTTC.